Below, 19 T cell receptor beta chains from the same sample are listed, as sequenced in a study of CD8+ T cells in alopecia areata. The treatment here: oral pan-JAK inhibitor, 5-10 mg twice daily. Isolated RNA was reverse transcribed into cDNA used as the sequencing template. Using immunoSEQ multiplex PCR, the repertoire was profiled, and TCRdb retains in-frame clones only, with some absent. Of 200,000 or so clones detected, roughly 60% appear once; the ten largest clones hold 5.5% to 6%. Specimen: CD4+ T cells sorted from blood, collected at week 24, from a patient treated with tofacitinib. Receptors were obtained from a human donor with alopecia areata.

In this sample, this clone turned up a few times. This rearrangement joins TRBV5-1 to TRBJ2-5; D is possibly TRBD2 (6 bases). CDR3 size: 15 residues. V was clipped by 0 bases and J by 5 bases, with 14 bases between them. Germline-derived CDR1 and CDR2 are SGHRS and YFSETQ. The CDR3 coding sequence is TGCGCCAGCAGCTTGGAATTCGCGGGACGGGAGACCCAGTACTTC. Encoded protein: CASSLEFAGRETQYF.

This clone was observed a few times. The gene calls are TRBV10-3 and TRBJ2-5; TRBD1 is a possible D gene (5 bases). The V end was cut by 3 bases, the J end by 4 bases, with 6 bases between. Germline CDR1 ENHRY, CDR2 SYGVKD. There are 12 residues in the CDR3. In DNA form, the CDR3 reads TGTGCCATCAGTGATCAGGGAGAGACCCAGTACTTC. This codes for CAISDQGETQYF.

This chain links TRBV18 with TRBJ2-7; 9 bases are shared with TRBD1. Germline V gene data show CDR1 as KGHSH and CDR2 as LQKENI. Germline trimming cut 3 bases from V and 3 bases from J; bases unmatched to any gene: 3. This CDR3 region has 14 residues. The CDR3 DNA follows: TGTGCCAGCTCACCCCGGGACAGGGTCTACGAGCAGTACTTC. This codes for CASSPRDRVYEQYF.

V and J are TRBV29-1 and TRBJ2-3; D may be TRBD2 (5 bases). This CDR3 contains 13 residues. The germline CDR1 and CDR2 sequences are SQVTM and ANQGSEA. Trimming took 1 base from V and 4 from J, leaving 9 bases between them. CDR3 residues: CSVEGGYADTQYF. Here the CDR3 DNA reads TGCAGCGTTGAAGGAGGGTACGCAGATACGCAGTATTTT.

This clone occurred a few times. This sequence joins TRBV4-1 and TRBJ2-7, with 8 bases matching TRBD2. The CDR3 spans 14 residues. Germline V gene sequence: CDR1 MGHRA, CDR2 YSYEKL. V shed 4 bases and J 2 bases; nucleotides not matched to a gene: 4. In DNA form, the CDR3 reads TGCGCCAGCAGCCCTCGGGAGGGACCCTACGAGCAGTACTTC. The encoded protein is CASSPREGPYEQYF.

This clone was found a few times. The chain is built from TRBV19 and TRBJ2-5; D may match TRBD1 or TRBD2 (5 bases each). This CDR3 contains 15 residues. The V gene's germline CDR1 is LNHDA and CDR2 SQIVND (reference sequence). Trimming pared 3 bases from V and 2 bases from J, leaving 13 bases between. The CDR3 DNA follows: TGTGCCAGTAGTATCGGGGCCACAGTTCAAGAGACCCAGTACTTC. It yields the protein CASSIGATVQETQYF.

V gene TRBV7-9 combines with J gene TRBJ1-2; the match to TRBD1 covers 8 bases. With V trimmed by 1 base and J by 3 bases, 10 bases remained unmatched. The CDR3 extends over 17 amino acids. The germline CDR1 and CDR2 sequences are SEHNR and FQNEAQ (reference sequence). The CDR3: CASSLVWGDRGHYGYTF. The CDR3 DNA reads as TGTGCCAGCAGCTTAGTATGGGGAGACAGGGGCCACTATGGCTACACCTTC.

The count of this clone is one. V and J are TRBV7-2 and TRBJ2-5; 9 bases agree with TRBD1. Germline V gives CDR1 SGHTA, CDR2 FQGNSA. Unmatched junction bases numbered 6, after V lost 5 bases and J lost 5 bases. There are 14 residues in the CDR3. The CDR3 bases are TGTGCCAGCAGCCCAACCGGGACAGGGGAGACCCAGTACTTC. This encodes CASSPTGTGETQYF.

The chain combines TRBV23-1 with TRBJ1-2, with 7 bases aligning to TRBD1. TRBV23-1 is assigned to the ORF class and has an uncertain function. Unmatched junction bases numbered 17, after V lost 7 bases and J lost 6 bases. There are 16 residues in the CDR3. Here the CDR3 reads CASTQRGSRGRNGYTF. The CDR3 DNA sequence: TGCGCCAGCACCCAACGAGGTTCCAGGGGGAGGAATGGCTACACCTTC.

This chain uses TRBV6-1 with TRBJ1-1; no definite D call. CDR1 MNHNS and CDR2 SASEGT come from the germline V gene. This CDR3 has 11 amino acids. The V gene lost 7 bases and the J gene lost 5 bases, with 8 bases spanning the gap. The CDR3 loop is CASKEETEAFF. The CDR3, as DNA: TGTGCCAGCAAAGAAGAAACTGAAGCTTTCTTT.

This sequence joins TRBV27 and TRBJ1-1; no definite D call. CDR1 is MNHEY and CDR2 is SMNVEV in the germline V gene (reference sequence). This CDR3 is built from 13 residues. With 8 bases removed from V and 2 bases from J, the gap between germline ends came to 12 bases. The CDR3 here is CASARLFNTEAFF. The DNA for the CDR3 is TGTGCCAGCGCACGGCTTTTTAACACTGAAGCTTTCTTT.

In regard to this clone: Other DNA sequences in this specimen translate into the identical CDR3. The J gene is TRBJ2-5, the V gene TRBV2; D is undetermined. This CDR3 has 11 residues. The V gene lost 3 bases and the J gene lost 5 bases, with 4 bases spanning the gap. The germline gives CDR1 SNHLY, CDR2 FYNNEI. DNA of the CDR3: TGTGCCAGCAGTGAGGGGGAGACCCAGTACTTC. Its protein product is CASSEGETQYF. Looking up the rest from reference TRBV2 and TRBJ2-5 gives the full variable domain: EPEVTQTPSHQVTQMGQEVILRCVPISNHLYFYWYRQILGQKVEFLVSFYNNEISEKSEIFDDQFSVERPDGSNFTLKIRSTKLEDSAMYFCASSEGETQYFGPGTRLLVL.

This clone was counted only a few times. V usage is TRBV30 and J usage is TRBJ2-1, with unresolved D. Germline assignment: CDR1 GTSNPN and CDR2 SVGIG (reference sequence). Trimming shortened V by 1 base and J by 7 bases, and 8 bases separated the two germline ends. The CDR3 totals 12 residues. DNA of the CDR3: TGTGCCTGGAGTGCCATGATTAATGAGCAGTTCTTC. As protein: CAWSAMINEQFF. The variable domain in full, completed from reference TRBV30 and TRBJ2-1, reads SQTIHQWPATLVQPVGSPLSLECTVEGTSNPNLYWYRQAAGRGLQLLFYSVGIGQISSEVPQNLSASRPQDRQFILSSKKLLLSDSGFYLCAWSAMINEQFFGPGTRLTVL.

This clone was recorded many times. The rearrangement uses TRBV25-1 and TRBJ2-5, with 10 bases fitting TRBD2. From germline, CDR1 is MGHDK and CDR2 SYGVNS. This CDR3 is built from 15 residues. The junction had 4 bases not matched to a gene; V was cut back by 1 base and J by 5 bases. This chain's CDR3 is CASSEFGTSVETQYF. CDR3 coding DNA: TGTGCCAGCAGTGAATTCGGGACTAGCGTGGAGACCCAGTACTTC. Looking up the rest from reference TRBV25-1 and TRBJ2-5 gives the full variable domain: EADIYQTPRYLVIGTGKKITLECSQTMGHDKMYWYQQDPGMELHLIHYSYGVNSTEKGDLSSESTVSRIRTEHFPLTLESARPSHTSQYLCASSEFGTSVETQYFGPGTRLLVL.

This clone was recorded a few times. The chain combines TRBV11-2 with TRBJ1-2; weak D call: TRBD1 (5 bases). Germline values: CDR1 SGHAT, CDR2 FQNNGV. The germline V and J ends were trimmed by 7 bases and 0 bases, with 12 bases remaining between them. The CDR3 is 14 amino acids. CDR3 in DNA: TGTGCCAGCAAACTAGGGGCGACTAACTATGGCTACACCTTC. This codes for CASKLGATNYGYTF.

In DNA form, the CDR3 reads TGTGCCAGCAGGCGACAGGGCCAGCCCCAGCATTTT. Its translation: CASRRQGQPQHF. The V call is TRBV6-6, the J call TRBJ1-5; 7 bases map to TRBD1. Per germline, CDR1 MNHNY and CDR2 SVGAGI (reference sequence). The CDR3 length is 12 residues. The J segment lost 7 bases and the V segment lost 6 bases, leaving 3 bases of the junction unmatched.

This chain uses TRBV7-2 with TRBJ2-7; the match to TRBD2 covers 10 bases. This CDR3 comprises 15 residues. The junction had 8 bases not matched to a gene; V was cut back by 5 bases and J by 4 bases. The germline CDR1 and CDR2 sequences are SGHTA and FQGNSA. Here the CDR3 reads CASSNRSLAGYEQYF. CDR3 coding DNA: TGTGCCAGCAGCAATAGATCACTAGCGGGGTACGAGCAGTACTTC. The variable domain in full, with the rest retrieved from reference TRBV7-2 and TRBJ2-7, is GAGVSQSPSNKVTEKGKDVELRCDPISGHTALYWYRQSLGQGLEFLIYFQGNSAPDKSGLPSDRFSAERTGGSVSTLTIQRTQQEDSAVYLCASSNRSLAGYEQYFGPGTRLTVT.

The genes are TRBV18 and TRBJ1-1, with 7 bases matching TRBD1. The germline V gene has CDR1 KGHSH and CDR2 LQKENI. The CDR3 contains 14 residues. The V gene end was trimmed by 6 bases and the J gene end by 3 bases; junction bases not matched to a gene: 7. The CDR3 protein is CASSIDRADTEAFF. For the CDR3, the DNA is TGTGCCAGCTCGATCGACAGGGCGGACACTGAAGCTTTCTTT.

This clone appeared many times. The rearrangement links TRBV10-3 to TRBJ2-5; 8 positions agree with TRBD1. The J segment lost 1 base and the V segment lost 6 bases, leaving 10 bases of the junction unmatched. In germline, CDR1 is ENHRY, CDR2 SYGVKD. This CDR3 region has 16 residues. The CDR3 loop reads CAIRVLPDRVQETQYF. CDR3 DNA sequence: TGTGCCATCAGGGTCCTCCCGGACAGGGTCCAAGAGACCCAGTACTTC.